This T cell receptor beta chain is from a study of T cells expressing NK-cell markers. On the study more broadly: The sequencing cohort of eight donors included seven HCMV-seropositive individuals and one seronegative individual.

TCRdb re-called the 5' RACE reads; every CDR3 protein appears as one record, without DNA. The sample data list about 260,000 distinct CDR3 sequences. The CDR3 has 13 residues. This TCR was recovered from a young man in good health. The sequencing sample was made of blood T cells: a sorted CD56 or NKG2C T cell subset, CD4+ or CD8+ T cells, or bulk PBMC T cells (not recorded which). The rearrangement uses TRBV12-3 or TRBV12-4 and TRBJ2-7; TCRdb designates TRBD2, a call that cannot be tested without DNA. CDR3 loop: CASSRGLVREQYF.